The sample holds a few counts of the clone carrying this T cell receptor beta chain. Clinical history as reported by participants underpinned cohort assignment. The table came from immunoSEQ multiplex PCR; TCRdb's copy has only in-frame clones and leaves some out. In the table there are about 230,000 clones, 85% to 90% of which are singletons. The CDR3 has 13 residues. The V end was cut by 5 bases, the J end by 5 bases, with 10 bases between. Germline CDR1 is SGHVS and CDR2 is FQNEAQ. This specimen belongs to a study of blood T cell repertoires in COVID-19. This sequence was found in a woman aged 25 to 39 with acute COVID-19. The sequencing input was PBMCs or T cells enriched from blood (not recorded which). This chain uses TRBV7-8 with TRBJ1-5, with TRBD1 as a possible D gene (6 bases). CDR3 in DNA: TGTGCCAGCAGCACACAGGGTTATCAGCCCCAGCATTTT. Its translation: CASSTQGYQPQHF.